A selection of T cell receptor beta chains follows, all from one sample in a study of cytomegalovirus exposure and HLA in healthy donors. Profiling relied on immunoSEQ multiplex PCR, and the TCRdb table lists in-frame clones only, not all of them. Of about 83,000 clones listed, roughly 79% are singletons. Sequencing was done on a sample of PBMCs. These receptors were obtained from a man aged 18 to 29 in good health and CMV-seropositive. The CDR3 runs from the conserved cysteine through the conserved F or W. The D gene is left open where the match is weak. Clone size is not always given. Where it is, it says once, few, many or a class for expanded clones.

d_call: TRBD1
v_call: TRBV10-2
j_call: TRBJ1-1
clone_size: few
cdr3_aa: CASMEPGRQGLQAFF
cdr3_nt: TGCGCCAGCATGGAACCGGGACGACAGGGGCTTCAGGCTTTCTTT

d_call: -
v_call: TRBV6-5
j_call: TRBJ1-2
clone_size: -
cdr3_aa: CASSPMGGSAYGYTF
cdr3_nt: TGTGCCAGCAGCCCGATGGGGGGGTCGGCCTATGGCTACACCTTC

d_call: -
v_call: TRBV6-5
j_call: TRBJ2-7
clone_size: few
cdr3_aa: CASSLTNLAYEQYF
cdr3_nt: TGTGCCAGCAGTCTCACCAATTTAGCCTACGAGCAGTACTTC

d_call: TRBD2
v_call: TRBV29-1
j_call: TRBJ2-7
clone_size: -
cdr3_aa: CSVEYPTSGTYEQYF
cdr3_nt: TGCAGCGTTGAATACCCAACTAGCGGCACCTACGAGCAGTACTTC

d_call: TRBD2
v_call: TRBV5-1
j_call: TRBJ2-1
clone_size: -
cdr3_aa: CASSFGTSGVEQFF
cdr3_nt: TGCGCCAGCAGCTTCGGGACTAGCGGGGTAGAGCAGTTCTTC

d_call: -
v_call: TRBV19
j_call: TRBJ2-6
clone_size: few
cdr3_aa: CASSINTGANVLTF
cdr3_nt: TGTGCCAGTAGTATCAACACCGGGGCCAACGTCCTGACTTTC

d_call: TRBD1
v_call: TRBV14
j_call: TRBJ1-2
clone_size: -
cdr3_aa: CASSQASYRGVGYTF
cdr3_nt: TGTGCCAGCAGCCAAGCATCTTACAGGGGAGTGGGCTACACCTTC

d_call: -
v_call: TRBV4-2
j_call: TRBJ2-7
clone_size: -
cdr3_aa: CASSQDPPTTYKYF
cdr3_nt: TGTGCCAGCAGCCAAGATCCCCCAACGACTTACAAGTACTTC

d_call: -
v_call: TRBV5-4
j_call: TRBJ2-1
clone_size: -
cdr3_aa: CASSHWASLGEQFF
cdr3_nt: TGTGCCAGCAGCCACTGGGCCTCCTTGGGTGAGCAGTTCTTC

d_call: -
v_call: TRBV27
j_call: TRBJ1-1
clone_size: -
cdr3_aa: CASRPLAANTEAFF
cdr3_nt: TGTGCCAGCCGGCCCCTGGCGGCGAACACTGAAGCTTTCTTT

d_call: TRBD2
v_call: TRBV6-1
j_call: TRBJ2-1
clone_size: -
cdr3_aa: CASSDGLAVYNEQFF
cdr3_nt: TGTGCCAGCAGTGACGGACTAGCAGTATACAATGAGCAGTTCTTC

d_call: -
v_call: TRBV4-1
j_call: TRBJ1-5
clone_size: -
cdr3_aa: CASSSGWSGGSQPQHF
cdr3_nt: TGCGCCAGCAGCTCGGGATGGAGTGGCGGCAGTCAGCCCCAGCATTTT

d_call: -
v_call: TRBV10-1
j_call: TRBJ2-7
clone_size: -
cdr3_aa: CASSATGGSSPYEQYF
cdr3_nt: TGCGCCAGCAGTGCGACGGGCGGATCTAGCCCCTACGAGCAGTACTTC

d_call: TRBD1
v_call: TRBV25-1
j_call: TRBJ2-1
clone_size: -
cdr3_aa: CASSPDRGPYNEQFF
cdr3_nt: TGTGCCAGCAGTCCGGACAGGGGGCCCTACAATGAGCAGTTCTTC

d_call: -
v_call: TRBV6-1
j_call: TRBJ2-7
clone_size: -
cdr3_aa: CASSHYGTPSYEQYF
cdr3_nt: TGTGCCAGCAGTCACTACGGGACACCGTCCTACGAGCAGTACTTC

d_call: -
v_call: TRBV4-1
j_call: TRBJ2-7
clone_size: -
cdr3_aa: CASSQSDSLSYEQYF
cdr3_nt: TGCGCCAGCAGCCAGTCGGACAGCCTGTCCTACGAGCAGTACTTC

d_call: -
v_call: TRBV7-9
j_call: TRBJ1-1
clone_size: -
cdr3_aa: CASSLGSMDRAFF
cdr3_nt: TGTGCCAGCAGCTTAGGCTCCATGGACAGAGCTTTCTTT

d_call: -
v_call: TRBV7-8
j_call: TRBJ1-1
clone_size: -
cdr3_aa: CASSPLREAFF
cdr3_nt: TGTGCCAGCAGTCCCCTAAGAGAAGCTTTCTTT

d_call: -
v_call: TRBV4-1
j_call: TRBJ2-5
clone_size: -
cdr3_aa: CASSRGLTSSETQYF
cdr3_nt: TGCGCCAGCAGTAGGGGGCTGACTAGTTCGGAGACCCAGTACTTC

d_call: TRBD2
v_call: TRBV10-2
j_call: TRBJ2-1
clone_size: few
cdr3_aa: CASRLAGNEQFF
cdr3_nt: TGCGCCAGCAGACTAGCGGGTAATGAGCAGTTCTTC

d_call: -
v_call: TRBV29-1
j_call: TRBJ1-1
clone_size: few
cdr3_aa: CSVERGVGRFGEAFF
cdr3_nt: TGCAGCGTTGAAAGGGGCGTTGGACGGTTCGGTGAAGCTTTCTTT

d_call: TRBD2
v_call: TRBV4-1
j_call: TRBJ2-3
clone_size: -
cdr3_aa: CASSKRDYEDTQYF
cdr3_nt: TGCGCCAGCAGCAAGCGGGATTACGAAGATACGCAGTATTTT

d_call: TRBD1
v_call: TRBV15
j_call: TRBJ1-1
clone_size: once
cdr3_aa: CATSLRGPSTEAFF
cdr3_nt: TGTGCCACCAGCTTAAGGGGGCCCAGCACTGAAGCTTTCTTT

d_call: -
v_call: TRBV25-1
j_call: TRBJ2-2
clone_size: -
cdr3_aa: CASSNRPGFGELFF
cdr3_nt: TGTGCCAGCAGTAACCGCCCGGGTTTCGGGGAGCTGTTTTTT

d_call: TRBD2
v_call: TRBV28
j_call: TRBJ2-3
clone_size: -
cdr3_aa: CASSLEWRPSGPKPTDTQYF
cdr3_nt: TGTGCCAGCAGTTTAGAATGGAGGCCTAGCGGGCCGAAACCCACAGATACGCAGTATTTT

d_call: TRBD2
v_call: TRBV5-1
j_call: TRBJ2-7
clone_size: -
cdr3_aa: CASKLGGTNYEQYF
cdr3_nt: TGCGCCAGCAAACTAGGAGGGACTAACTACGAGCAGTACTTC

d_call: -
v_call: TRBV7-9
j_call: TRBJ1-1
clone_size: -
cdr3_aa: CASSLEGHTEAFF
cdr3_nt: TGTGCCAGCAGCTTAGAGGGGCACACTGAAGCTTTCTTT

d_call: -
v_call: TRBV7-2
j_call: TRBJ1-1
clone_size: -
cdr3_aa: CASSLGYRLVGEAFF
cdr3_nt: TGTGCCAGCAGCTTAGGCTACAGGCTGGTGGGTGAAGCTTTCTTT

d_call: TRBD1
v_call: TRBV18
j_call: TRBJ1-5
clone_size: once
cdr3_aa: CASSPGQGENQPQHF
cdr3_nt: TGTGCCAGCTCGCCCGGACAGGGGGAAAATCAGCCCCAGCATTTT

d_call: -
v_call: TRBV4-1
j_call: TRBJ1-2
clone_size: -
cdr3_aa: CASSQDREGYGYTF
cdr3_nt: TGCGCCAGCAGCCAAGATAGGGAGGGTTATGGCTACACCTTC

d_call: TRBD1
v_call: TRBV4-1
j_call: TRBJ1-2
clone_size: -
cdr3_aa: CASSQPGQGAEGYTF
cdr3_nt: TGCGCCAGCAGCCAACCGGGACAGGGGGCAGAAGGCTACACCTTC

d_call: TRBD2
v_call: TRBV5-4
j_call: TRBJ2-1
clone_size: -
cdr3_aa: CASSLAGLAVSSYNEQFF
cdr3_nt: TGTGCCAGCAGCTTGGCCGGACTAGCTGTGAGCTCCTACAATGAGCAGTTCTTC

d_call: TRBD2
v_call: TRBV7-9
j_call: TRBJ2-3
clone_size: -
cdr3_aa: CASSLSGADTQYF
cdr3_nt: TGTGCCAGCAGCTTAAGCGGGGCAGATACGCAGTATTTT

d_call: -
v_call: TRBV10-1
j_call: TRBJ1-1
clone_size: -
cdr3_aa: CASSESRISEAFF
cdr3_nt: TGCGCCAGCAGTGAGTCGAGGATCTCAGAAGCTTTCTTT

d_call: -
v_call: TRBV10-2
j_call: TRBJ2-2
clone_size: few
cdr3_aa: CASSDGDTGELFF
cdr3_nt: TGCGCCAGCAGTGATGGAGACACCGGGGAGCTGTTTTTT

d_call: -
v_call: TRBV4-1
j_call: TRBJ2-3
clone_size: -
cdr3_aa: CASSNTDTQYF
cdr3_nt: TGCGCCAGCAGTAACACAGATACGCAGTATTTT

d_call: TRBD2
v_call: TRBV13
j_call: TRBJ2-2
clone_size: -
cdr3_aa: CASSSRHGSGRNTGELFF
cdr3_nt: TGTGCCAGCAGCTCCCGACACGGAAGCGGGAGAAACACCGGGGAGCTGTTTTTT

d_call: TRBD1
v_call: TRBV6-5
j_call: TRBJ2-5
clone_size: few
cdr3_aa: CASQTGGETQYF
cdr3_nt: TGTGCCAGCCAGACAGGGGGAGAGACCCAGTACTTC

d_call: -
v_call: TRBV10-3
j_call: TRBJ1-1
clone_size: -
cdr3_aa: CAISGPLGVFF
cdr3_nt: TGTGCCATCAGTGGACCACTCGGAGTTTTCTTT

d_call: TRBD2
v_call: TRBV18
j_call: TRBJ2-1
clone_size: -
cdr3_aa: CASSPSPGGDNEQFF
cdr3_nt: TGTGCCAGCTCACCTAGCCCGGGAGGGGACAATGAGCAGTTCTTC

d_call: -
v_call: TRBV29-1
j_call: TRBJ1-2
clone_size: -
cdr3_aa: CSVFEGGYGYTF
cdr3_nt: TGCAGCGTTTTCGAGGGCGGCTATGGCTACACCTTC

d_call: -
v_call: TRBV7-3
j_call: TRBJ2-7
clone_size: few
cdr3_aa: CASSLTPRAWAEQYF
cdr3_nt: TGTGCCAGCAGCTTAACGCCCAGGGCGTGGGCCGAGCAGTACTTC

d_call: TRBD2
v_call: TRBV4-1
j_call: TRBJ2-2
clone_size: -
cdr3_aa: CASSSRTSGLNTGELFF
cdr3_nt: TGCGCCAGCAGCTCACGGACTAGCGGGCTGAACACCGGGGAGCTGTTTTTT

d_call: -
v_call: TRBV5-4
j_call: TRBJ2-5
clone_size: -
cdr3_aa: CASSYLVGQTVETQYF
cdr3_nt: TGTGCCAGCAGCTACCTGGTGGGGCAGACTGTTGAGACCCAGTACTTC

d_call: TRBD1
v_call: TRBV15
j_call: TRBJ2-1
clone_size: few
cdr3_aa: CATRQGRYNEQFF
cdr3_nt: TGTGCCACCCGACAGGGGCGATACAATGAGCAGTTCTTC

d_call: -
v_call: TRBV25-1
j_call: TRBJ2-3
clone_size: -
cdr3_aa: CASSRSGRTDTQYF
cdr3_nt: TGTGCCAGCAGTCGGTCAGGCCGCACAGATACGCAGTATTTT

d_call: -
v_call: TRBV7-9
j_call: TRBJ2-7
clone_size: -
cdr3_aa: CASRRDGTYEQYF
cdr3_nt: TGTGCCAGCAGGAGAGACGGGACCTACGAGCAGTACTTC

d_call: TRBD2
v_call: TRBV7-9
j_call: TRBJ2-2
clone_size: -
cdr3_aa: CASKRERFTGELFF
cdr3_nt: TGTGCCAGCAAGCGGGAGCGGTTCACCGGGGAGCTGTTTTTT

d_call: -
v_call: TRBV6-5
j_call: TRBJ2-7
clone_size: -
cdr3_aa: CASSYSTGPYEQYF
cdr3_nt: TGTGCCAGCAGTTACTCGACAGGCCCTTACGAGCAGTACTTC

d_call: -
v_call: TRBV20-1
j_call: TRBJ2-7
clone_size: -
cdr3_aa: CSARDSGEQYF
cdr3_nt: TGCAGTGCTAGAGATTCAGGCGAGCAGTACTTC

d_call: TRBD1
v_call: TRBV5-1
j_call: TRBJ1-2
clone_size: -
cdr3_aa: CASNHGTGAGYGYTF
cdr3_nt: TGCGCCAGCAATCACGGGACAGGAGCGGGCTATGGCTACACCTTC

d_call: -
v_call: TRBV2
j_call: TRBJ2-7
clone_size: -
cdr3_aa: CASRERDWSYEQYF
cdr3_nt: TGTGCCAGCAGAGAACGGGACTGGTCCTACGAGCAGTACTTC